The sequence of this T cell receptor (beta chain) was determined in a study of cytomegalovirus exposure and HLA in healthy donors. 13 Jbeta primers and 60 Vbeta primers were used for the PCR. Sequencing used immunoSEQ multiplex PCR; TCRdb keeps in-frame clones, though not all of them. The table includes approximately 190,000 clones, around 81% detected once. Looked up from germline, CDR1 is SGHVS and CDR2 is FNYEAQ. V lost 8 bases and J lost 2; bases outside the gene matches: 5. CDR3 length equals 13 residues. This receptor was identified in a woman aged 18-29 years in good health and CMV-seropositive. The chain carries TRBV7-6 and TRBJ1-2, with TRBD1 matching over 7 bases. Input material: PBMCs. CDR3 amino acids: CASAPGGNYGYTF. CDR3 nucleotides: TGTGCCAGCGCCCCAGGGGGGAACTATGGCTACACCTTC.